The sequence of this TCR beta chain was determined in a study of T cell changes during pregnancy in multiple sclerosis. In germline, CDR1 is SGHTA, CDR2 FQGNSA. CDR3 length equals 14 residues. V shed 4 bases and J shed 2 bases, with 10 bases lying between them. Generated by immunoSEQ multiplex PCR, the TCRdb table keeps only in-frame clones and is missing some. Seen here are 100,000 or so clones, 80% to 95% observed once, and the top ten hold 2.5% to 3.5%. The sample consisted of peripheral blood, taken in the second trimester of pregnancy. The chain links TRBV7-2 to TRBJ2-3, with a possible D match to TRBD1 (5 bases). The receptor was derived from a female donor with multiple sclerosis, enrolled in a pregnancy study. CDR3 loop: CASSSGQSTDTQYF. The CDR3 DNA follows: TGTGCCAGCAGCTCCGGACAATCCACAGATACGCAGTATTTT. The full variable domain, completed using reference TRBV7-2 and TRBJ2-3, is GAGVSQSPSNKVTEKGKDVELRCDPISGHTALYWYRQSLGQGLEFLIYFQGNSAPDKSGLPSDRFSAERTGGSVSTLTIQRTQQEDSAVYLCASSSGQSTDTQYFGPGTRLTVL.